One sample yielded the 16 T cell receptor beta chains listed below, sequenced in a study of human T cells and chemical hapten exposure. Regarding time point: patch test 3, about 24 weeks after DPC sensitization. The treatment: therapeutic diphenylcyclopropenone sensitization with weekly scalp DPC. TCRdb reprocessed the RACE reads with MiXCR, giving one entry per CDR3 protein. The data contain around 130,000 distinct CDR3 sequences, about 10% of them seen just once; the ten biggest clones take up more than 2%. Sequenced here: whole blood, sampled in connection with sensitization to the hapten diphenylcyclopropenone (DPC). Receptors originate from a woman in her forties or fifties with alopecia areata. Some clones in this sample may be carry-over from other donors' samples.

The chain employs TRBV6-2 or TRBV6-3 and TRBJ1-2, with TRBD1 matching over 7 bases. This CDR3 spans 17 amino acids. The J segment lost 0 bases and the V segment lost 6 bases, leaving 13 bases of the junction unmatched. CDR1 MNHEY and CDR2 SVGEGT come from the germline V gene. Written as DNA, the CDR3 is TGTGCCAGCAGCCCACACAGTCCGGGACAGACTAACTATGGCTACACCTTC. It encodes CASSPHSPGQTNYGYTF.

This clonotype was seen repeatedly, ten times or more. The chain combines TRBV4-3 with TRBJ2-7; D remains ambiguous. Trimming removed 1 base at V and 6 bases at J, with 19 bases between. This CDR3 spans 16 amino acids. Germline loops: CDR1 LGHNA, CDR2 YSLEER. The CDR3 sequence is CASSQGSALSTREQYF. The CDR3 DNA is TGCGCCAGCAGCCAAGGGTCGGCCCTATCGACCCGCGAGCAGTACTTC.

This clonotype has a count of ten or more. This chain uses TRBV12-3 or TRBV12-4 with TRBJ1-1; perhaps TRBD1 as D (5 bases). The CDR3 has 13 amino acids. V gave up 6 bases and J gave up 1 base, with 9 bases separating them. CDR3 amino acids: CASRFQGNTEAFF. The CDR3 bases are TGTGCCAGCAGGTTCCAGGGGAACACTGAAGCTTTCTTT.

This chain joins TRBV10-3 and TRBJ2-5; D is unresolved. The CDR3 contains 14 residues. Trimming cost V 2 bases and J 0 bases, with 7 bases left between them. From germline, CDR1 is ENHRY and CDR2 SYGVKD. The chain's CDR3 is CAISEPRDQETQYF. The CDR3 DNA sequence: TGTGCCATCAGTGAGCCCCGGGACCAAGAGACCCAGTACTTC.

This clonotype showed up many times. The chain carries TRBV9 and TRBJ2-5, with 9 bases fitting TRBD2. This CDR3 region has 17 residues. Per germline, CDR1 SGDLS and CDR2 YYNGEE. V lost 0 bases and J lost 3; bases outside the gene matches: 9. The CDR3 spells CASSVDNSGGLKETQYF. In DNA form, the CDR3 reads TGTGCCAGCAGCGTAGATAATAGCGGGGGTTTAAAAGAGACCCAGTACTTC. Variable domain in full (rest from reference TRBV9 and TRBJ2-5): DSGVTQTPKHLITATGQRVTLRCSPRSGDLSVYWYQQSLDQGLQFLIQYYNGEERAKGNILERFSAQQFPDLHSELNLSSLELGDSALYFCASSVDNSGGLKETQYFGPGTRLLVL.

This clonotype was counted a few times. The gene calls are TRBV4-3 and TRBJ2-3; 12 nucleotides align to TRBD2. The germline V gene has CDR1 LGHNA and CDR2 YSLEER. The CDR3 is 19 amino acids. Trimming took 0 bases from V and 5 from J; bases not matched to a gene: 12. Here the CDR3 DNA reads TGCGCCAGCAGCCAAGATGTCAGGAGACTAGCGGGAGAGCAAGATACGCAGTATTTT. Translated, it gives CASSQDVRRLAGEQDTQYF.

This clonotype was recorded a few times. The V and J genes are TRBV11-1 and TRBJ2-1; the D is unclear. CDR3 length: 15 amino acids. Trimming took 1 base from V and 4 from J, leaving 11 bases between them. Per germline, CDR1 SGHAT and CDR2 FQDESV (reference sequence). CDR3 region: CASSLDPSSYNEQFF. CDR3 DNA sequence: TGTGCCAGCAGCTTAGACCCATCCAGTTACAATGAGCAGTTCTTC. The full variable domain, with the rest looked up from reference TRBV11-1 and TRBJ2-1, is EAEVAQSPRYKITEKSQAVAFWCDPISGHATLYWYRQILGQGPELLVQFQDESVVDDSQLPKDRFSAERLKGVDSTLKIQPAELGDSAMYLCASSLDPSSYNEQFFGPGTRLTVL.

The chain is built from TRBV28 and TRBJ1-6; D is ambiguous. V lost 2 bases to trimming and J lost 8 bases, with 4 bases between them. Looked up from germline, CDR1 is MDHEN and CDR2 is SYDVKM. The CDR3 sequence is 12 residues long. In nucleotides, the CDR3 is TGTGCCAGCAGTTTAAACTATTCACCCCTCCACTTT. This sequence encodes CASSLNYSPLHF.

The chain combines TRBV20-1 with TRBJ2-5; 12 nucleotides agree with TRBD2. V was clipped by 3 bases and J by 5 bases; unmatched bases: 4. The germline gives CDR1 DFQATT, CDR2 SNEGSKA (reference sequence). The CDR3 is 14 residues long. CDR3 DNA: TGCAGTGCTAGGTCGACTAGCGGGAGCGAGACCCAGTACTTC. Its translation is CSARSTSGSETQYF.

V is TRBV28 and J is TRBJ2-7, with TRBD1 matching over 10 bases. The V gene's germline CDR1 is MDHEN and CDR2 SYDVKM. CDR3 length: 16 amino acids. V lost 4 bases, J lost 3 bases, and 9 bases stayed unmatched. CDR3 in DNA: TGTGCCAGCAGTTCGATCCAGACAGGGGGCCTCTACGAGCAGTACTTC. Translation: CASSSIQTGGLYEQYF.

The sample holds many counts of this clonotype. Here the CDR3 reads CASSPSRGPYEQYF. As DNA, the CDR3 is TGTGCCAGCAGCCCCTCGCGGGGGCCCTACGAGCAGTACTTC. The rearrangement uses TRBV7-6 and TRBJ2-7; possible D gene TRBD2, 7 bases. Trimming pared 5 bases from V and 2 bases from J, leaving 13 bases between. Germline CDR1 SGHVS, CDR2 FNYEAQ. CDR3 length: 14 residues. Supplemented by reference TRBV7-6 and TRBJ2-7, the full variable domain reads GAGVSQSPRYKVTKRGQDVALRCDPISGHVSLYWYRQALGQGPEFLTYFNYEAQQDKSGLPNDRFSAERPEGSISTLTIQRTEQRDSAMYRCASSPSRGPYEQYFGPGTRLTVT.

CDR3 bases: TGTGCCAGCAGTATGATCATATCAAGCAATCAGCCCCAGCATTTT. Protein sequence: CASSMIISSNQPQHF. The V call is TRBV2, the J call TRBJ1-5; D not certain. The germline V gene has CDR1 SNHLY and CDR2 FYNNEI. CDR3 length: 15 residues. V lost 5 bases and J lost 1, with 12 bases in between.

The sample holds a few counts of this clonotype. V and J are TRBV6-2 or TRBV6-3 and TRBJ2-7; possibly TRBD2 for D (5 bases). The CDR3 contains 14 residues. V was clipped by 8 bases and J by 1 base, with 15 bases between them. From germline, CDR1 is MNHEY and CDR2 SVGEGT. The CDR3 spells CASAQAVSSYEQYF. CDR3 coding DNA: TGTGCCAGCGCCCAAGCGGTCTCATCCTACGAGCAGTACTTC.

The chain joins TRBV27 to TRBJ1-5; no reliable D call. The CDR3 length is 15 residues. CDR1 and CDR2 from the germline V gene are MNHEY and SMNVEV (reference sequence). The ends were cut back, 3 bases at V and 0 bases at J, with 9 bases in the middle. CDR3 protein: CASSLIGDSNQPQHF. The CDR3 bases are TGTGCCAGCAGTTTGATTGGGGATAGCAATCAGCCCCAGCATTTT.

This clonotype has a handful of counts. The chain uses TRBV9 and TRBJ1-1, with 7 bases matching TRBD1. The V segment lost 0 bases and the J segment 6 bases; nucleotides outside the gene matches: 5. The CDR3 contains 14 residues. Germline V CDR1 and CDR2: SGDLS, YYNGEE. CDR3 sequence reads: CASSVGDRESEAFF. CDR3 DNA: TGTGCCAGCAGCGTAGGAGACAGGGAGTCTGAAGCTTTCTTT.

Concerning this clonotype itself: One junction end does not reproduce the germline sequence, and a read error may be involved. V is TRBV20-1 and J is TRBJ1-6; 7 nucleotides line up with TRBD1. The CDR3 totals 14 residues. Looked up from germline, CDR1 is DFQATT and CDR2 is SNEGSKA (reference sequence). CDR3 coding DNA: TGCAGTGCTAGAAAGCCAGGGGGAAATTCACCCCTCAACTTT. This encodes CSARKPGGNSPLNF.